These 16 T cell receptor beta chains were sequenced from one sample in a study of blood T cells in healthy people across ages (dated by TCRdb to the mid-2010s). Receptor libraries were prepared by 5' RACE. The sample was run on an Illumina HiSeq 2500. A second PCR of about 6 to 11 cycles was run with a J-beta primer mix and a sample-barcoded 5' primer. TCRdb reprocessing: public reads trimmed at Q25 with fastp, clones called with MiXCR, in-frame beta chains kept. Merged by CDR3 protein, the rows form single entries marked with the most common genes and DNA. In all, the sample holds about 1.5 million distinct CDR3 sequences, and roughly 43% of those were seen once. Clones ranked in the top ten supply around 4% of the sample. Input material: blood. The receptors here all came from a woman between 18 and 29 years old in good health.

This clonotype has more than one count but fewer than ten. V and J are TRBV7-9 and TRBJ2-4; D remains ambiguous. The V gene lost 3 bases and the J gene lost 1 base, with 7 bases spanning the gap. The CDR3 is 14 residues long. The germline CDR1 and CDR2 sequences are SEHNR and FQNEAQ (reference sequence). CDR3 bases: TGTGCCAGCAGCTTTTCCTGGGCCAAAAACATTCAGTACTTC. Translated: CASSFSWAKNIQYF.

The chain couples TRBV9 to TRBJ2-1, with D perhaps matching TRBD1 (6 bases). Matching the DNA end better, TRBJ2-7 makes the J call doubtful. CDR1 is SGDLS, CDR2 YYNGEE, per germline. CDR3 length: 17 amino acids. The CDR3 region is CASSVRSGQSSYNEQYF. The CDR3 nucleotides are TGTGCCAGCAGCGTAAGGTCCGGACAGAGCTCCTACAATGAGCAGTACTTC.

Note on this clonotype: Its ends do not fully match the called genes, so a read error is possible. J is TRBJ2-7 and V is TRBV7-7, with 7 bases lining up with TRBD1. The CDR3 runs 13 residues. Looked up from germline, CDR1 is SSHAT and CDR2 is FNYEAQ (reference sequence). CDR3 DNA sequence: TGTGCTAGCAGCCCCACAGGGGTAGGAGAGCAGTACTTC. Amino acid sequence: CASSPTGVGEQYF. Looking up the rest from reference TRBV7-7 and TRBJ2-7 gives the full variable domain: GAGVSQSPRYKVTKRGQDVTLRCDPISSHATLYWYQQALGQGPEFLTYFNYEAQPDKSGLPSDRFSAERPEGSISTLTIQRTEQRDSAMYRCASSPTGVGEQYFGPGTRLTVT.

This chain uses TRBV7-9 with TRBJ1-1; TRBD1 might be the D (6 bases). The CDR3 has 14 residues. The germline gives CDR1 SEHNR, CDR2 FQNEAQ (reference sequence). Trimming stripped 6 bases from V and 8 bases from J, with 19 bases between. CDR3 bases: TGTGCCAGCAGTTTTCACCAGGGGACGGGGGAAGCTTTCTTT. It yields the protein CASSFHQGTGEAFF.

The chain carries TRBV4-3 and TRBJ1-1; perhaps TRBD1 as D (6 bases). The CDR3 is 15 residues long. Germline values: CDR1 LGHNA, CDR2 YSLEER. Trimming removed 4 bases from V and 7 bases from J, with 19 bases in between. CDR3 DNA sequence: TGCGCCAGCAGCCGGATAGGATCAGGGGTGGATGAAGCTTTCTTT. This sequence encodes CASSRIGSGVDEAFF.

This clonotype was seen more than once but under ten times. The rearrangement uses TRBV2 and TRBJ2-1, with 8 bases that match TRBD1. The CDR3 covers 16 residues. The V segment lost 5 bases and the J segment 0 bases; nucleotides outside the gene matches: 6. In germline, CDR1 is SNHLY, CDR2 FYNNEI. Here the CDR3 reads CASSRQGSISYNEQFF. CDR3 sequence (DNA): TGTGCCAGCAGTCGACAGGGGTCCATCTCCTACAATGAGCAGTTCTTC.

DNA of the CDR3: TGCAGTGCTAGCTTGACTAGCGGGAGTTTGGGGATGTTCTTC. Its protein is CSASLTSGSLGMFF. V usage is TRBV20-1 and J usage is TRBJ2-1; TRBD2 agrees at 12 bases. The CDR3 has 14 residues. V gave up 3 bases and J gave up 15 bases; unmatched junction bases: 12. Germline values: CDR1 DFQATT, CDR2 SNEGSKA (reference sequence).

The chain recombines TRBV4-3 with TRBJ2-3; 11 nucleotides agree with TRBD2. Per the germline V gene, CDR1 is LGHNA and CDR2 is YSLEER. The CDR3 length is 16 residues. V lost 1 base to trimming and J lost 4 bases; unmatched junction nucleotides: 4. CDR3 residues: CASSQVGGLAADTQYF. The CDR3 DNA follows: TGCGCCAGCAGCCAAGTTGGGGGACTAGCGGCAGATACGCAGTATTTT.

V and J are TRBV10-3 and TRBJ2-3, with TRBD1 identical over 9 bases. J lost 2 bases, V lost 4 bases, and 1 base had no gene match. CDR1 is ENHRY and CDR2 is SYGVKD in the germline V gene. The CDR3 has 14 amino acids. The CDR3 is CAISGTGDTDTQYF. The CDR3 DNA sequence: TGTGCCATCAGTGGGACAGGGGACACAGATACGCAGTATTTT.

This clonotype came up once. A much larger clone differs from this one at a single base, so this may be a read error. The CDR3, as DNA: TGTACCAGCAGGAGGACAGGGAGCACAGATACGCAGTATTTT. It is translated as CTSRRTGSTDTQYF. The V call is TRBV7-9, the J call TRBJ2-3; 8 positions match TRBD1. The germline gives CDR1 SEHNR, CDR2 FQNEAQ (reference sequence). CDR3 length equals 14 residues.

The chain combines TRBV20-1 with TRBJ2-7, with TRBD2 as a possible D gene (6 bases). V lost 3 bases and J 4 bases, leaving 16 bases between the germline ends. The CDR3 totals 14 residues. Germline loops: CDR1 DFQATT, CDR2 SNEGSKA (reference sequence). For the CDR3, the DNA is TGCAGTGCTAGCGGGGCTAGCGCCCTTTACGAGCAGTACTTC. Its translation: CSASGASALYEQYF.

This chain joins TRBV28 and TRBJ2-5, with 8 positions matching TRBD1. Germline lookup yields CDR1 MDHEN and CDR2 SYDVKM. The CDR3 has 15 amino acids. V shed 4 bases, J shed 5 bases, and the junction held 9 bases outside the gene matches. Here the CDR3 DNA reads TGTGCCAGCAGTTACCGGACAGGGTCTTGGGAGACCCAGTACTTC. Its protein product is CASSYRTGSWETQYF. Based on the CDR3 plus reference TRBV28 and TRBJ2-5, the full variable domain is DVKVTQSSRYLVKRTGEKVFLECVQDMDHENMFWYRQDPGLGLRLIYFSYDVKMKEKGDIPEGYSVSREKKERFSLILESASTNQTSMYLCASSYRTGSWETQYFGPGTRLLVL.

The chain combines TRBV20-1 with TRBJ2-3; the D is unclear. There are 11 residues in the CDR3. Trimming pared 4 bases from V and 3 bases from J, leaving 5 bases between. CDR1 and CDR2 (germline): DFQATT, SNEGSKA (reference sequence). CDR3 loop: CSATRTDTQYF. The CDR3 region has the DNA TGCAGTGCTACCAGGACAGATACGCAGTATTTT.

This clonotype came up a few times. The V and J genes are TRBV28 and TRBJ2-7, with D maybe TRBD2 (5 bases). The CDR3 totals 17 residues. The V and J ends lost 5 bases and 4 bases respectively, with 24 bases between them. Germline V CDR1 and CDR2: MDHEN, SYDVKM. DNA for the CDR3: TGTGCCAGCAGTCTAAATAGAGTGGTTTTCGGGAAGTACGAGCAGTACTTC. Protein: CASSLNRVVFGKYEQYF.

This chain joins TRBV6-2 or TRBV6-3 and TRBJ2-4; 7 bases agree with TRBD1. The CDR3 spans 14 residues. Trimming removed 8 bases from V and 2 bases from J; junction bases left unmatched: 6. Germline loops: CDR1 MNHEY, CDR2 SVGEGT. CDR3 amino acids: CASGSTGTKNIQYF. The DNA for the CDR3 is TGTGCCAGCGGGTCGACAGGGACCAAAAACATTCAGTACTTC.

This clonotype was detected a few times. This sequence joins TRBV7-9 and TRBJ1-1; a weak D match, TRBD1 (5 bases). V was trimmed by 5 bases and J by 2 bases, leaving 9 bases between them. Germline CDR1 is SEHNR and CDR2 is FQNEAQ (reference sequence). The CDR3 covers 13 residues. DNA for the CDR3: TGTGCCAGCAGCGGGGCAAGCAACACTGAAGCTTTCTTT. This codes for CASSGASNTEAFF.